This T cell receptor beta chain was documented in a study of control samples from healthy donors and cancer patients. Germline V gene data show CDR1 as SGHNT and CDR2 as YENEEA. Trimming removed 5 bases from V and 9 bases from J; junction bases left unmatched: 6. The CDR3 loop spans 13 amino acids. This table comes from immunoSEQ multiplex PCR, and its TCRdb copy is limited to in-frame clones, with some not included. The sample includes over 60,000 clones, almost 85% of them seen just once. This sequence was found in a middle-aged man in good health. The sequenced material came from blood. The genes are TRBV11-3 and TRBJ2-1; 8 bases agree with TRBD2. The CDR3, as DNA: TGTGCCAGCAGCCCATTAGCGGGAACTGAGCAGTTCTTC. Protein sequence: CASSPLAGTEQFF.